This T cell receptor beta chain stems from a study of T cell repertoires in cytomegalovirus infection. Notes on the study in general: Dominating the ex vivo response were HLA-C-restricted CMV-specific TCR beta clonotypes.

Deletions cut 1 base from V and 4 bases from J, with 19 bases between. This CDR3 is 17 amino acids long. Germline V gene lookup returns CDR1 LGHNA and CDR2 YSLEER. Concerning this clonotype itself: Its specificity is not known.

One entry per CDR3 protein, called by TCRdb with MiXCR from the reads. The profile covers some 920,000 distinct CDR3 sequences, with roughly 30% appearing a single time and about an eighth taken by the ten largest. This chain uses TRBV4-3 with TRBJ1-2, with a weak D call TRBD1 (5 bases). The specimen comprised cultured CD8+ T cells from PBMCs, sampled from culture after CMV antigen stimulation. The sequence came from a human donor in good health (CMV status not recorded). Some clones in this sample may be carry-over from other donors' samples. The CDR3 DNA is TGCGCCAGCAGCCAAGTAGGTTCCGAAGGGGATGGCTATGGCTACACCTTC. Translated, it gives CASSQVGSEGDGYGYTF.